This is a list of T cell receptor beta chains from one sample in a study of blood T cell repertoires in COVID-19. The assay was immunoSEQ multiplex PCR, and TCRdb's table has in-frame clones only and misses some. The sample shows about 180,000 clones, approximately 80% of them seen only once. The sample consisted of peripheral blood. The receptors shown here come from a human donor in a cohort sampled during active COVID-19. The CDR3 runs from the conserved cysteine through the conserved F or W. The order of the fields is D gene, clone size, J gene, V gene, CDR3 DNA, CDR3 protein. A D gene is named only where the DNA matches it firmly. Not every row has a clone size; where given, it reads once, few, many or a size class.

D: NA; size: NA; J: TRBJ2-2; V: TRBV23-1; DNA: TGCGCCAGCAGTCATTCCACGAACACCGGGGAGCTGTTTTTT; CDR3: CASSHSTNTGELFF
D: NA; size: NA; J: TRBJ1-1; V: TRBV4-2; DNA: TGTGCCAGCAGCCAAGATGAGGTTGAGCCTTTCTTT; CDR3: CASSQDEVEPFF
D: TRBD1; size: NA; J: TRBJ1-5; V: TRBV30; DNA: TGTGCCTGGAGTGTAGGGACAGGGGGTGTTCAGCCCCAGCATTTT; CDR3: CAWSVGTGGVQPQHF
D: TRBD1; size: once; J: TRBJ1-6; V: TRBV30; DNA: TGTGCCTGGAAGGGGACAGGGATTTTTAGCTCCTATAATTCACCCCTCCACTTT; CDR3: CAWKGTGIFSSYNSPLHF
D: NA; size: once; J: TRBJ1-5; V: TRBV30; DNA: TGTGCCTGGAGTGTGGGGGCAGGCAATCAGCCCCAGCATTTT; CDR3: CAWSVGAGNQPQHF
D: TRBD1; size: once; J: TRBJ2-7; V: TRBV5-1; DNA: TGCGCCAGCAGCTTGGGGGACAGGGATGGGTGGTACGAGCAGTACTTC; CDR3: CASSLGDRDGWYEQYF
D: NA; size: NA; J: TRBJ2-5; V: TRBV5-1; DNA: TGCGCCAGCAGCCCCACCCCCTTCGGGGGACCACAAGAGACCCAGTACTTC; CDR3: CASSPTPFGGPQETQYF
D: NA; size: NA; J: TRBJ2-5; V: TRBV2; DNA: TGTGCCAGCAGTGAGTTTTTGCGTGATCCCCAAGAGACCCAGTACTTC; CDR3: CASSEFLRDPQETQYF
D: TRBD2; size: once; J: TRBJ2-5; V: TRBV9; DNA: TGTGCCAGCAGCGCCCCTAGCGGGGGGTCCCAAGAGACCCAGTACTTC; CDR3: CASSAPSGGSQETQYF
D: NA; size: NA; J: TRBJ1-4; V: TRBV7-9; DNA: TGTGCCAGCAGCTTAGGGGTGGGGCGAGGCGAAAAACTGTTTTTT; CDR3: CASSLGVGRGEKLFF
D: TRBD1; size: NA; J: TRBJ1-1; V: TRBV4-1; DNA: TGCGCCAGCAGCCCCAGAGACAGGGGCCCGAACACTGAAGCTTTCTTT; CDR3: CASSPRDRGPNTEAFF
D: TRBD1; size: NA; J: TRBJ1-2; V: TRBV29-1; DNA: TGCAGCGTTGAGCCCAGGGGGCGTATCTATGGCTACACCTTC; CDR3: CSVEPRGRIYGYTF
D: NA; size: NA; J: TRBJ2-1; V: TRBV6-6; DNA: TGTGCCAGTCAGGGGCTGGGGTACAATGAGCAGTTCTTC; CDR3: CASQGLGYNEQFF
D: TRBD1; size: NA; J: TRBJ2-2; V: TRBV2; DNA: TGTGCCAGCAGTCAGGAGACAGGGGCGAACACCGGGGAGCTGTTTTTT; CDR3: CASSQETGANTGELFF
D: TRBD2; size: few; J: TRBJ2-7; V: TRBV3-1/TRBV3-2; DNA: TGTGCCAGCAGCCGGGGGGGAGGTGCAGGGTTCTCCTACGAGCAGTACTTC; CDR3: CASSRGGGAGFSYEQYF